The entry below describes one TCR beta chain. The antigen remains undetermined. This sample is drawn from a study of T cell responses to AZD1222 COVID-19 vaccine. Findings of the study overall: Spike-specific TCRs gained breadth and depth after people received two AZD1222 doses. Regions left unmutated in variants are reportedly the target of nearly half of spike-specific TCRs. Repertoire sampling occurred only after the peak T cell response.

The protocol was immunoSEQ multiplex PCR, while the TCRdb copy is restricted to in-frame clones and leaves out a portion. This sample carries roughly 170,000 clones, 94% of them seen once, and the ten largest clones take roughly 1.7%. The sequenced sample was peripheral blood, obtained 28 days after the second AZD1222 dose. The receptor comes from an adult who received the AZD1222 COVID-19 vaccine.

As DNA, the CDR3 is TGTGCCAGCAGGGATGGACAGGGGGCCTCAGCTGGGGGCTACACCTTC. Translation: CASRDGQGASAGGYTF. The gene calls are TRBV2 and TRBJ1-2; 11 nucleotides align to TRBD1. The V gene's germline CDR1 is SNHLY and CDR2 FYNNEI. The CDR3 spans 16 residues. J gave up 8 bases and V 6 bases, and 14 bases lay outside the gene matches.